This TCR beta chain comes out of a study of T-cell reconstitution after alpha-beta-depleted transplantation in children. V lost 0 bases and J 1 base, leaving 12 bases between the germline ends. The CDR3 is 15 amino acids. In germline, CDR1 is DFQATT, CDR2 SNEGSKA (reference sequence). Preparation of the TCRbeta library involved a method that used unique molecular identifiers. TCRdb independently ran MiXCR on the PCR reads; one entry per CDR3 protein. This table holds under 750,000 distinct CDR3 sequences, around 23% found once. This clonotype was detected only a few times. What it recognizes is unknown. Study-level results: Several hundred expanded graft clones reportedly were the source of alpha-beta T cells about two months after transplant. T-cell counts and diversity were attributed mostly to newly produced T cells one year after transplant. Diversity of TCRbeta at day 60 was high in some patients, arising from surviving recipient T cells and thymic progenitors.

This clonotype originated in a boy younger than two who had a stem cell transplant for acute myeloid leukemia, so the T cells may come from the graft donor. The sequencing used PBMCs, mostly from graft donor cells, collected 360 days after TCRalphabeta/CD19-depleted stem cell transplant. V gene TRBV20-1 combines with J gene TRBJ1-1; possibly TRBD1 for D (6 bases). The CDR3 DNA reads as TGCAGTGCTAGAGATATCTCAGGGGAGAACACTGAAGCTTTCTTT. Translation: CSARDISGENTEAFF.